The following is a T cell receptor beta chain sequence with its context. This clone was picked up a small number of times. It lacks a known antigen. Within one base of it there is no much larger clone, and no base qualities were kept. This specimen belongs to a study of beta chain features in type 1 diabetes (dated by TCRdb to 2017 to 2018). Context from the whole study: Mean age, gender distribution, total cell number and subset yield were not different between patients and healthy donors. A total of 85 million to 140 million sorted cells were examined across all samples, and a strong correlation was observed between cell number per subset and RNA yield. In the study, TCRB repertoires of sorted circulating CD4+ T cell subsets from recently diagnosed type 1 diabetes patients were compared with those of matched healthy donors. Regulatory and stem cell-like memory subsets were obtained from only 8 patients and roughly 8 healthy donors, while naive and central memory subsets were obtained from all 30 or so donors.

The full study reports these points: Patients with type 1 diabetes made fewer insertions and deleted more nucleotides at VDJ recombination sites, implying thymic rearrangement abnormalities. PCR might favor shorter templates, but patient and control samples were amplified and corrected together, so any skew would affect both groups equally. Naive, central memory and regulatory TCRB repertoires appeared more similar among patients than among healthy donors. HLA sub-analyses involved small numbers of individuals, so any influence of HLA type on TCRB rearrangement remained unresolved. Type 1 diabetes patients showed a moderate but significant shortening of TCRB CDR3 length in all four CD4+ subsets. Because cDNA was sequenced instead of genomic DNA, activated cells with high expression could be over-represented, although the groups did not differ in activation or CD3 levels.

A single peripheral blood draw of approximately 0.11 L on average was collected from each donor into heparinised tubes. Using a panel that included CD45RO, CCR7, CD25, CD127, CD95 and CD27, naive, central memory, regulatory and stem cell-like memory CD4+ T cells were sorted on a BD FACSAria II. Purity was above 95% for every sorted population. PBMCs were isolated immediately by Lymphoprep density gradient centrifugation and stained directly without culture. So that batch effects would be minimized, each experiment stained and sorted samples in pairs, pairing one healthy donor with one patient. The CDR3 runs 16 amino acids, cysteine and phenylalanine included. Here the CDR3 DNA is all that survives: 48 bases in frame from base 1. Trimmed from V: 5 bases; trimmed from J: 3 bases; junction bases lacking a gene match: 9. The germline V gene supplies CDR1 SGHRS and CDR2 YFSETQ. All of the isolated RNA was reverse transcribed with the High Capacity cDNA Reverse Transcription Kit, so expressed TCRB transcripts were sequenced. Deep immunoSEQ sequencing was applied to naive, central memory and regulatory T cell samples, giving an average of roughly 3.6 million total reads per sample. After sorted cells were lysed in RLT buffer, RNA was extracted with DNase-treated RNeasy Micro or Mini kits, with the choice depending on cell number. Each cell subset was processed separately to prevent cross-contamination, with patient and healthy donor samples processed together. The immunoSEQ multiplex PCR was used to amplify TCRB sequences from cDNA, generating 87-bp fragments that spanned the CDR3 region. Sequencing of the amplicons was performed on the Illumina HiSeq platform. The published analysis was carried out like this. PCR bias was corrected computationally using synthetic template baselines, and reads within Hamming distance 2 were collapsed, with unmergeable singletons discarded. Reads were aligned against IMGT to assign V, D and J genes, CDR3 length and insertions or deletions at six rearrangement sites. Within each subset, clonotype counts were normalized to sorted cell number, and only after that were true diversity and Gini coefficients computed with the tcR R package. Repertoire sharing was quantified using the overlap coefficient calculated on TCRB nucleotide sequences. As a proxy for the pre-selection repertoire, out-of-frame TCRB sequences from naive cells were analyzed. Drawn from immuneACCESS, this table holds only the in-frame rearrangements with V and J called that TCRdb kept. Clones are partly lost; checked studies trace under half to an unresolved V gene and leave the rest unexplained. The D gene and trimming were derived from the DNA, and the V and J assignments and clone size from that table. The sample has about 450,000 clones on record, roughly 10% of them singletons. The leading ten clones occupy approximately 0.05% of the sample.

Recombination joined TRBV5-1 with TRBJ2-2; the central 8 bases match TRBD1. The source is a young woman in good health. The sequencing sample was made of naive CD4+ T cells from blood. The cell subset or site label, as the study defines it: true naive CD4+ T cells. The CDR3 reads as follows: CASSPLPGQDTGELFF. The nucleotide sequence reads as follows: TGCGCCAGCAGTCCACTACCGGGACAGGACACCGGGGAGCTGTTTTTT.